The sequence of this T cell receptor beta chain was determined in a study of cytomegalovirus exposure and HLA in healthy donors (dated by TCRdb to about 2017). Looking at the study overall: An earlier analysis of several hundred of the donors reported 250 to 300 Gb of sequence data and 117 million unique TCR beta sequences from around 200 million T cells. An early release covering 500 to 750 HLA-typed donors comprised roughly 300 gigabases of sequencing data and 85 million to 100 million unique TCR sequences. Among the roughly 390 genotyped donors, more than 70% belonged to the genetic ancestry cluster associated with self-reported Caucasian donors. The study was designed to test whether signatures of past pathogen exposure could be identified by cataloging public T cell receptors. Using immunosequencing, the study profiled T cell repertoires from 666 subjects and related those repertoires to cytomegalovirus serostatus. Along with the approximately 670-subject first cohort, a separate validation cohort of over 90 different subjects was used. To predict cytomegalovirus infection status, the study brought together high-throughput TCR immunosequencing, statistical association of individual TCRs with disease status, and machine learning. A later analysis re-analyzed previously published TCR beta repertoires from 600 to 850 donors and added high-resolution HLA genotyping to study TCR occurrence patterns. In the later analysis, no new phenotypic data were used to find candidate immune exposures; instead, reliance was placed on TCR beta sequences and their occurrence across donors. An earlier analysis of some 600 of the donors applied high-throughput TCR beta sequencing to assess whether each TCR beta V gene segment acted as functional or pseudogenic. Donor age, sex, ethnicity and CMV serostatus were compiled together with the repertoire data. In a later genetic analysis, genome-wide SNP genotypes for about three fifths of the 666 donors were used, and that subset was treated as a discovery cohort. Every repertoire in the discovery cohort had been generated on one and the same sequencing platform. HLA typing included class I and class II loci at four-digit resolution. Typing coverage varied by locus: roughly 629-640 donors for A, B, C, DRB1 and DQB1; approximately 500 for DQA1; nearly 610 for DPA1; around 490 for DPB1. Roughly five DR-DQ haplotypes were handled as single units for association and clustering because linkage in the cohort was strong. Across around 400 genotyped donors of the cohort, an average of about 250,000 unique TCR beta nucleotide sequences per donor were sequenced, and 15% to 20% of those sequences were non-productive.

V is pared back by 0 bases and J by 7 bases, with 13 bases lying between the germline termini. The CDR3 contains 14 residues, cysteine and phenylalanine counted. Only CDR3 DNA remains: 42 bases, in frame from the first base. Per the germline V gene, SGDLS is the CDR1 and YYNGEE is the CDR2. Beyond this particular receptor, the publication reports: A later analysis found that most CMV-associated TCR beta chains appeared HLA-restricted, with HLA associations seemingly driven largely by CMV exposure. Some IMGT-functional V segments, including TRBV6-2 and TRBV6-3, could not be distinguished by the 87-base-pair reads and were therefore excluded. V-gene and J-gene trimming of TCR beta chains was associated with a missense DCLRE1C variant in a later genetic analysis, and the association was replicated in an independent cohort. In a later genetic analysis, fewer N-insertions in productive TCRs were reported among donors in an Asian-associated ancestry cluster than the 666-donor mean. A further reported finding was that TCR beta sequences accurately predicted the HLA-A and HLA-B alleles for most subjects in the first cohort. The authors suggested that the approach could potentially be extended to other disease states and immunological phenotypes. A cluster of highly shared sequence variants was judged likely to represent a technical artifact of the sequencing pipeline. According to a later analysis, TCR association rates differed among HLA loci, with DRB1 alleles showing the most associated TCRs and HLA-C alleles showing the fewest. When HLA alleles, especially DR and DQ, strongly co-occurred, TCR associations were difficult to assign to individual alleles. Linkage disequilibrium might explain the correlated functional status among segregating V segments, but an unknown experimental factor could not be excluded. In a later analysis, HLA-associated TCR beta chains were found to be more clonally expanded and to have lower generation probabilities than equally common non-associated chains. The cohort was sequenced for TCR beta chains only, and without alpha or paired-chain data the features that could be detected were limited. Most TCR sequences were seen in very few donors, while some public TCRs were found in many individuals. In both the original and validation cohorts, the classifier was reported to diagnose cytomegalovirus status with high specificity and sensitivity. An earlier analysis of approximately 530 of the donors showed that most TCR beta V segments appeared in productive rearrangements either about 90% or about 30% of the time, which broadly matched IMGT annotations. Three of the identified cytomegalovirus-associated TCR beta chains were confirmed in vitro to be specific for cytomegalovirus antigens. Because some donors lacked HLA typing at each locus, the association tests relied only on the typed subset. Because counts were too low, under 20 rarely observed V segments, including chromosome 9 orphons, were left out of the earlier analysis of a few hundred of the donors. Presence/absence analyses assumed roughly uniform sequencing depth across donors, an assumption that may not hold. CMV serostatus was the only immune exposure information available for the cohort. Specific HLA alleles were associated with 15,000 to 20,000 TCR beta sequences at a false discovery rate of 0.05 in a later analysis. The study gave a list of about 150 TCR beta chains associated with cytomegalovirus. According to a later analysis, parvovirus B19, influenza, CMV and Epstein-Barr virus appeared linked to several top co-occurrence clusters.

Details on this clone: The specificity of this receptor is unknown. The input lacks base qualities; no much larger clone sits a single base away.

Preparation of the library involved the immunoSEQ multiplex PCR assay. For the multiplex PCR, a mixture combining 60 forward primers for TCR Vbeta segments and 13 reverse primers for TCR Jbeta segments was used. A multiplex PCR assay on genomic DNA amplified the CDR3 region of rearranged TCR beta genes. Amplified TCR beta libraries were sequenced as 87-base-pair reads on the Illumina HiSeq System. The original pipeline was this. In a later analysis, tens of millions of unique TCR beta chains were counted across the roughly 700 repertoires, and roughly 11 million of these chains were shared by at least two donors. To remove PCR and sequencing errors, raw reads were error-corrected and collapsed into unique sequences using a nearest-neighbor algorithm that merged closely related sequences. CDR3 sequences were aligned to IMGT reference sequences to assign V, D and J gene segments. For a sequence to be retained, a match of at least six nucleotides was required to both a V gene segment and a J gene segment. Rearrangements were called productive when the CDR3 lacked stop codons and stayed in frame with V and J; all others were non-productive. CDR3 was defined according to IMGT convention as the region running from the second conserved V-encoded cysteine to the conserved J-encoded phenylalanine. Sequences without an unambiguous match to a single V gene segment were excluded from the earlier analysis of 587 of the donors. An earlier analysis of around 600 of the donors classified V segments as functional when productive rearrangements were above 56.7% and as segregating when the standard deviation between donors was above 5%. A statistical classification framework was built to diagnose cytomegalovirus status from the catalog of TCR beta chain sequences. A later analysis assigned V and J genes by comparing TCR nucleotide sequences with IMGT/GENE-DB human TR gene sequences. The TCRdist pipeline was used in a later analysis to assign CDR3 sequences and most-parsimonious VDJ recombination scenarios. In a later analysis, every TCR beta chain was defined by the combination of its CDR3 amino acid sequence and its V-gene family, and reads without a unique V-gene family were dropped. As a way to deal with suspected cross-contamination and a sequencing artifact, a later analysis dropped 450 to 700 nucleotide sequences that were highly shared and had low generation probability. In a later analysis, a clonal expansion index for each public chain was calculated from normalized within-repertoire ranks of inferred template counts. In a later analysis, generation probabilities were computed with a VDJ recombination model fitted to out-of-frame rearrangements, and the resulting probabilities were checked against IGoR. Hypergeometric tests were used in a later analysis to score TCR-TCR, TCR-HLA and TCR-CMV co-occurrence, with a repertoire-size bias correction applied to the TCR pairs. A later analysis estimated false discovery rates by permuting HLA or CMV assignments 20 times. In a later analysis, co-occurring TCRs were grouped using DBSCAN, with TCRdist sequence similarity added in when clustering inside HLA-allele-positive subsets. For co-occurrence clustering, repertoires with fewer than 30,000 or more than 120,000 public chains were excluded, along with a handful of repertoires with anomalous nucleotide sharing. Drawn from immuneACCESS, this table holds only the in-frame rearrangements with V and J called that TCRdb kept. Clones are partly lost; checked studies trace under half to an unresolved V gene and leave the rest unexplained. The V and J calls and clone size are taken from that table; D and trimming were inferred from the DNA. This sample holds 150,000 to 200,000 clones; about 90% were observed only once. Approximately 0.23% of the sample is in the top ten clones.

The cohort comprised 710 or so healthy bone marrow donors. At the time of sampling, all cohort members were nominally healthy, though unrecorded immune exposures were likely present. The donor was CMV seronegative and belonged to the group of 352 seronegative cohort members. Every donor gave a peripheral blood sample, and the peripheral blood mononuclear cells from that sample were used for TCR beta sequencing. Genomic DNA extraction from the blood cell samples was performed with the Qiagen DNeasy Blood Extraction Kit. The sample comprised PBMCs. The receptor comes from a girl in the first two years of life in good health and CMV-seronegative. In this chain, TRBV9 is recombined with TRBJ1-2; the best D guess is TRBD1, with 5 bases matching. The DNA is TGTGCCAGCAGCGTAGGGCCAGGGAAGATTGGCTACACCTTC. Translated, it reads CASSVGPGKIGYTF.